These T cell receptor beta chains were read from a single sample in a study of blood T cell repertoires in COVID-19. Some clones are missing from TCRdb's copy, which holds only in-frame ones; the method was immunoSEQ multiplex PCR. The sample has 150,000 to 200,000 clones; around 89% are singletons. The sequencing input was PBMCs or T cells enriched from blood (not recorded which). These receptors originate from a woman aged 18-29 years who had recovered from COVID-19. The conserved cysteine and the conserved F or W are not part of the CDR3 here. Expanded clones get a size class; other rows say once, few or many, or leave the size out.

v_call	clone_size	j_call	cdr3_aa
TRBV10-3	NA	TRBJ2-1	ATGLAGVETRNNEQF
TRBV3-1/TRBV3-2	NA	TRBJ2-2	ASSQEASNTGELF
TRBV1	NA	TRBJ2-1	TSSQDRLADYNEQF
TRBV6-5	NA	TRBJ2-3	ASRAGLASPNTQY
TRBV15	once	TRBJ2-1	ATSRDLSGSDNEQF
TRBV5-8	NA	TRBJ2-7	ASSAGTPYTSGAYYEQY
TRBV6-1	once	TRBJ1-1	ASSEDPGPVTEAF
TRBV28	NA	TRBJ2-5	ASSSPTRGAGAQY
TRBV11-3	NA	TRBJ2-1	ASSPASQGPYPYNEQF
TRBV30	NA	TRBJ2-7	AWVGRDRGREQY
TRBV5-6	NA	TRBJ1-5	ASAFQGARGNQPQH
TRBV7-9	NA	TRBJ2-7	ASSHRRGGDEQY
TRBV7-6	few	TRBJ2-7	ASSRGGSYEQY
TRBV6-1	NA	TRBJ2-7	ASSEEAGGPYEQY
TRBV4-2	few	TRBJ2-5	ASSQGPGTGWETQY
TRBV2	NA	TRBJ1-2	ASSGRGRDYGYT
TRBV5-6	NA	TRBJ1-6	ASSLGWTGYNSPLH
TRBV28	NA	TRBJ1-5	ASSLIGGNQPQH
TRBV28	NA	TRBJ1-5	ASSFNRINQPQH
TRBV6-2/TRBV6-3	once	TRBJ1-5	ASSLAQVYNQPQH
TRBV6-6	NA	TRBJ2-7	ASSPEGYEQY
TRBV28	NA	TRBJ1-2	ASSKFQVHGYT
TRBV5-1	NA	TRBJ2-7	ASSLRGQNSYEQY
TRBV30	NA	TRBJ2-7	AWIKAVRPYEQY
TRBV3-1/TRBV3-2	NA	TRBJ2-1	ASSQMREWEGEQF
TRBV18	NA	TRBJ1-5	ASSPSGGINQPQH
TRBV4-1	NA	TRBJ2-6	ARSRPGTGLISGANVLT
TRBV11-2	few	TRBJ1-4	ASSFRRGSTNEKLF
TRBV27	NA	TRBJ1-5	ASGRQGPYQPQH
TRBV5-3	NA	TRBJ2-1	ARSLGALEGAVNNEQF
TRBV24-1	NA	TRBJ2-1	ATSDSAGVAGNEQF
TRBV5-1	NA	TRBJ2-2	ASSLGTSGRNTGELF
TRBV2	NA	TRBJ2-1	ASTEAGLQF
TRBV6-5	NA	TRBJ1-1	ASRGGWTEAF
TRBV28	NA	TRBJ1-4	ASSPSDRLTEKLF
TRBV5-4	NA	TRBJ2-5	ASSLRLADQETQY
TRBV19	NA	TRBJ1-5	ASSIRGDNQPQH
TRBV15	NA	TRBJ2-4	ATSRDKGLAGGPVSKNIQY
TRBV27	NA	TRBJ1-6	ASSSPGPPNSPLH
TRBV7-3	NA	TRBJ2-7	ASSLRPSGSHEQY
TRBV5-1	NA	TRBJ2-5	ASSLGMGEETQY
TRBV15	NA	TRBJ2-1	ATSERGYNEQF
TRBV9	NA	TRBJ2-7	ASRAAGTGPYEQY
TRBV7-7	NA	TRBJ2-2	ASSLPGPSGELF
TRBV5-6	NA	TRBJ1-2	ASSPLPQGRGYT
TRBV27	NA	TRBJ2-2	ASSLKTSRRELF
TRBV10-1	NA	TRBJ2-6	AGWDRVDGANVLT
TRBV24-1	NA	TRBJ2-3	ATSDPTGTGGKDTQY
TRBV7-9	NA	TRBJ1-4	ASSRWDRADEKLF
TRBV27	NA	TRBJ2-3	ASSLLAEASTDTQY